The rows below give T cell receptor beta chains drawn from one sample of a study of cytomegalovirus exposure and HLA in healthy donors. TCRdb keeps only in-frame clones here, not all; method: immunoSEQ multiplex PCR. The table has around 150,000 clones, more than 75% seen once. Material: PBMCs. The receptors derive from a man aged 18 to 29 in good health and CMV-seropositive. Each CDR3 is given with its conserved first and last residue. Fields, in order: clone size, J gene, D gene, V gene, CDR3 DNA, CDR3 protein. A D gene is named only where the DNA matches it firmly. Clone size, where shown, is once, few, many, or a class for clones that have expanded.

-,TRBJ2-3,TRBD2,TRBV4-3,TGCGCCAGCAGCCAAGATCCTGGGACTAGCGCAGATACGCAGTATTTT,CASSQDPGTSADTQYF
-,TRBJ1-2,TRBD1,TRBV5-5,TGTGCCAGCAGCTTGGAGGGGACAGCTAACTATGGCTACACCTTC,CASSLEGTANYGYTF
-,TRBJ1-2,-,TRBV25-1,TGTGCCAGCAGTGACCCAACAGGGTTCCGGTACACCTTC,CASSDPTGFRYTF
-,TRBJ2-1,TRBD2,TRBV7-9,TGTGCCAGCAGCTTAGTAGCGGGGGGACGTCTGGAGCAGTTCTTC,CASSLVAGGRLEQFF
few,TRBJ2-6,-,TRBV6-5,TGTGCCAGCAGTTACCTATCTGGGGCCAACGTCCTGACTTTC,CASSYLSGANVLTF
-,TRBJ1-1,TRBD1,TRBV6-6,TGTGCCAGCAGAGGGACAGGGGTGGGCACTGAAGCTTTCTTT,CASRGTGVGTEAFF
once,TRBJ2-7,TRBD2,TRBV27,TGTGCCAGCAAATCCGACGGGGGGGCCTACGAGCAGTACTTC,CASKSDGGAYEQYF
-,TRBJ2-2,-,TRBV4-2,TGTGCCAGCAGCCAAGAGGTAGCGGAAACCACCGGGGAGCTGTTTTTT,CASSQEVAETTGELFF
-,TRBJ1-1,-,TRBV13,TGTGCCAGCCATCAAACAGGGCGGGACACTGAAGCTTTCTTT,CASHQTGRDTEAFF
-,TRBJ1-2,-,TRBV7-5,TGTGCCAGAAGCTTAGTTTTCCGACAGACCCTCTTTCGGCATGGCTACACCTTC,CARSLVFRQTLFRHGYTF
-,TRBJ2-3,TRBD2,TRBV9,TGTGCCAGCAGCTTATTGCGGGGGGGATCCACAGATACGCAGTATTTT,CASSLLRGGSTDTQYF
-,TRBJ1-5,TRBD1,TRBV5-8,TGTGCCAGCAGCTTTGACAGGGGGTGGGAAGGACAGCCCCAGCATTTT,CASSFDRGWEGQPQHF
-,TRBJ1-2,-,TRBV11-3,TGTGCCAGCAGACCCACGGACAGTCCGAACTATGGCTACACCTTC,CASRPTDSPNYGYTF
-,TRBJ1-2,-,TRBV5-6,TGTGCCAGCAGTTCTACAGGGTGGAGTGGCTACACCTTC,CASSSTGWSGYTF
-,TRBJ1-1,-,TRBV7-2,TGTGCCAGCAGCTTAGGCACAGGGATGAACACTGAAGCTTTCTTT,CASSLGTGMNTEAFF
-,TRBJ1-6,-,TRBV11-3,TGTGCCAGCAGCTCGCCAGGTTACAATAATTCACCCCTCCACTTT,CASSSPGYNNSPLHF
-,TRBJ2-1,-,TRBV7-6,TGTGCCAGCGGCTCGGGGGACAGCAATGAGCAGTTCTTC,CASGSGDSNEQFF
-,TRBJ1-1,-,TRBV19,TGTGCCAGTACAGCGGGAACAATGAACACTGAAGCTTTCTTT,CASTAGTMNTEAFF
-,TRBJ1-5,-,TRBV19,TGTGCCAGTAGTATGGCAGGGAGGGATAGCAATCAGCCCCAGCATTTT,CASSMAGRDSNQPQHF
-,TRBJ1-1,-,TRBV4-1,TGCGCCAGCAGCCAAGCGAACATAGGAGGCACTGAAGCTTTCTTT,CASSQANIGGTEAFF
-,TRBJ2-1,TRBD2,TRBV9,TGTGCCAGCAGCGTAGAGGATGGCGGGGGGGCCTGGGATGAGCAGTTCTTC,CASSVEDGGGAWDEQFF
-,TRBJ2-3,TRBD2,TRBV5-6,TGTGCCAGCAGCTTCTTAGCGGGGGGGTCAACAGATACGCAGTATTTT,CASSFLAGGSTDTQYF
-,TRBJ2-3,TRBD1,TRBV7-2,TGTGCCAGCAGCTTAGTGGGACAGGGTGCAGATACGCAGTATTTT,CASSLVGQGADTQYF
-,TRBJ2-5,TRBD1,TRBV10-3,TGTGCCATCAGGGCGGACAGGGAAGGGGAGACCCAGTACTTC,CAIRADREGETQYF
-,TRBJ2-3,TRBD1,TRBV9,TGTGCCAGCAGCGGGGGACAGGGGGCCGCCACAGATACGCAGTATTTT,CASSGGQGAATDTQYF
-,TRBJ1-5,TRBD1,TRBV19,TGTGCCAGTAGTAGGGCAGGGGGTGGCAATCAGCCCCAGCATTTT,CASSRAGGGNQPQHF
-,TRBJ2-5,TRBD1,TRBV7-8,TGTGCCAGCAGCTTACTACCGGGACAGAATCAAGAGACCCAGTACTTC,CASSLLPGQNQETQYF
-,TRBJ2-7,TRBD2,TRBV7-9,TGTGCCAGCAGCTTAGGGGGACTAGCGTACGAGCAGTACTTC,CASSLGGLAYEQYF
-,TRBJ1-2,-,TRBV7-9,TGTGCCAGCAGGCCGGGGGGGAAGGGTGGCTACACCTTC,CASRPGGKGGYTF
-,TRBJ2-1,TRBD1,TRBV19,TGTGCCAGTAGTATCCTGGACAGGGATTACAATGAGCAGTTCTTC,CASSILDRDYNEQFF
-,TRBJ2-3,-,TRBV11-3,TGTGCCAGCAGCTTAGGACACACGGCAGATACGCAGTATTTT,CASSLGHTADTQYF
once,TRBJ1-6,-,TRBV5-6,TGTGCCAGCAGCCGGAGTAATTCACCCCTCCACTTT,CASSRSNSPLHF
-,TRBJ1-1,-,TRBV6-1,TGTGCCAGCAGTGAAGCGGGGCGGAACACTGAAGCTTTCTTT,CASSEAGRNTEAFF
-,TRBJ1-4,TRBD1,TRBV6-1,TGTGCCAGCAGTCGACGGACAGGTTATGAAAAACTGTTTTTT,CASSRRTGYEKLFF
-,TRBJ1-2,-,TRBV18,TGTGCCAGCTCTGGGCAGGGGCCCTATGGCTACACCTTC,CASSGQGPYGYTF
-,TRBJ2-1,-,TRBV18,TGTGCCAGCTCACCAAATACATTCAATGAGCAGTTCTTC,CASSPNTFNEQFF
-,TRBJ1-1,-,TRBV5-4,TGTGCCAGCAGCGCCGAGGGCGCTGAAGCTTTCTTT,CASSAEGAEAFF
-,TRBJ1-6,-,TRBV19,TGTGCCAGTACCGCGGACAGAAATAATTCACCCCTCCACTTT,CASTADRNNSPLHF
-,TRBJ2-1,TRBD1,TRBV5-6,TGTGCCAGCAGCGAGGGGACAGCCAATGAGCAGTTCTTC,CASSEGTANEQFF
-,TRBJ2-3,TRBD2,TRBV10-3,TGTGCCATCAGTGAACTAGCGGGGGGGCCGAGGACAGATACGCAGTATTTT,CAISELAGGPRTDTQYF
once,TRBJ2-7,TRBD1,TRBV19,TGTGCCAGTAGTACCCCTGACAGGGGTCTCCACGAGCAGTACTTC,CASSTPDRGLHEQYF
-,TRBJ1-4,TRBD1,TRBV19,TGTGCCAGTAGTATAGCCCGACAGGGGGATGAAAAACTGTTTTTT,CASSIARQGDEKLFF
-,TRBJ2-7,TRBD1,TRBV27,TGTGCCAGCAGTCCCGGACAGGGAAAATACGAGCAGTACTTC,CASSPGQGKYEQYF
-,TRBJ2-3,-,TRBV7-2,TGTGCCAGCAGCTTAGATTACAGTGGGACGCAGTATTTT,CASSLDYSGTQYF
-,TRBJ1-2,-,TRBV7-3,TGTGCCAGCAGCTTATCAACCGGGACAACAGATGGCTACACCTTC,CASSLSTGTTDGYTF
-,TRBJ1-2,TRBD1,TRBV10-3,TGTGCCATCAAGGGACAGGGAGAGGGTGACTATGGCTACACCTTC,CAIKGQGEGDYGYTF
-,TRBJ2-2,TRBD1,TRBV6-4,TGTGCCAGCAGCGTGACAGGGGCCACCGGGGAGCTGTTTTTT,CASSVTGATGELFF
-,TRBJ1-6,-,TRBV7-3,TGTGCCAGCAGCCAACAGGGTGGAAATTCACCCCTCCACTTT,CASSQQGGNSPLHF
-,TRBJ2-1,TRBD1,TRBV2,TGTGCCAGCAGTGCCCGGACAGGGTACAATGAGCAGTTCTTC,CASSARTGYNEQFF
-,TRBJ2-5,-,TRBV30,TGTGCCTGGAGTCCGGGGTCAGAGACCCAGTACTTC,CAWSPGSETQYF
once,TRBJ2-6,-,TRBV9,TGTGCCAGCAGCGCCCTTGGGGGGAGCTCTGGGGCCAACGTCCTGACTTTC,CASSALGGSSGANVLTF
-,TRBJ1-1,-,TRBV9,TGTGCCAGCAGCCACGGAGGGTTGAACACTGAAGCTTTCTTT,CASSHGGLNTEAFF
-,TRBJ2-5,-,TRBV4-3,TGCGCCAGCAGCCAAACACCGGCGGGGGCGACCCAGTACTTC,CASSQTPAGATQYF
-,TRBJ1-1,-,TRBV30,TGTGCCTGGAGTGGGGGGGTCACTGAAGCTTTCTTT,CAWSGGVTEAFF
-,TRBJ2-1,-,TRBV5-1,TGCGCCAGCAGCTTGACAGGGATCAATGAGCAGTTCTTC,CASSLTGINEQFF
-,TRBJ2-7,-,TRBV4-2,TGTGCCAGCAGCACGGGTCGAACGGATGTCTACGAGCAGTACTTC,CASSTGRTDVYEQYF
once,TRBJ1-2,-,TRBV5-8,TGTGCCAGCAGCCCCGCGGCCCCGCCTGGCTACACCTTC,CASSPAAPPGYTF
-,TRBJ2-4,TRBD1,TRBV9,TGTGCCAGCAGCAGAGGACAGGGAAACAGTCAGTACTTC,CASSRGQGNSQYF
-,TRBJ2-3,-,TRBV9,TGTGCCAGCAGCGGGTCCCACGATAGAGATACGCAGTATTTT,CASSGSHDRDTQYF
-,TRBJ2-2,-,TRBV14,TGTGCCAGCAGCCAAGATGTGGACAGCGTTGTTGGCACCGGGGAGCTGTTTTTT,CASSQDVDSVVGTGELFF